This T cell receptor beta chain was sequenced during a study of control samples from healthy donors and cancer patients. Sequenced by immunoSEQ multiplex PCR; TCRdb stores in-frame clones only, minus some. The table lists about 84,000 clones, roughly 91% of them singletons. Material: blood. This sequence originates from a man aged 50 to 60 in good health.

DNA for the CDR3: TGTGCCAGCACCAAAGTCCTCATGCCGGGGTATGGCTACACCTTC. It encodes CASTKVLMPGYGYTF. The chain employs TRBV27 and TRBJ1-2; D is uncertain. This CDR3 is built from 15 residues. Germline V gives CDR1 MNHEY, CDR2 SMNVEV (reference sequence). Trimming shortened V by 7 bases and J by 5 bases, and 20 bases separated the two germline ends.